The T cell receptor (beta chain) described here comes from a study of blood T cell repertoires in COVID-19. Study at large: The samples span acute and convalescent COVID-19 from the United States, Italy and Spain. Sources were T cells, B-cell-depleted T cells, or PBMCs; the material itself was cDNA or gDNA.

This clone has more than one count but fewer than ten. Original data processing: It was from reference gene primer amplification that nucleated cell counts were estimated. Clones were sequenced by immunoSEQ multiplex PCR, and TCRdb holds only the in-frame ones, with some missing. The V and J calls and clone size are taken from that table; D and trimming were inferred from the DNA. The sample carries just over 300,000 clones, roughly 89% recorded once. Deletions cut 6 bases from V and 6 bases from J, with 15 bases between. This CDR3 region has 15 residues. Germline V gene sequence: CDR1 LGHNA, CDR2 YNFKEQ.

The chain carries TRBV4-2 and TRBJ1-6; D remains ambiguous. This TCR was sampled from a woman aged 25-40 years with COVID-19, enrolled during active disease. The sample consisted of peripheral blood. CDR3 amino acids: CASRPPGDGNSPLHF. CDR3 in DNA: TGTGCCAGCAGGCCCCCGGGAGACGGTAATTCACCCCTCCACTTT.